This T cell receptor beta chain was obtained from a study of cytomegalovirus exposure and HLA in healthy donors. Study-wide background: One earlier analysis, a look at roughly 170 million T cells, found 117 million unique TCR beta sequences. Within an early data release were about 90 million unique TCRs drawn from HLA-typed donors. Study results and caveats: For most subjects, TCR beta sequences were reported to predict HLA-A and HLA-B alleles with accuracy. TCR beta chain V- and J-gene trimming was linked, in a later analysis, to a missense variant in DCLRE1C.

The primer mix had 60 Vbeta and 13 Jbeta primers. The repertoire was sequenced with immunoSEQ multiplex PCR; TCRdb's copy has only in-frame clones and lacks some. The profile shows 100,000 to 150,000 clones, under 80% of them singletons. With regard to this clone: Its antigen is not identified.

Trimming took 5 bases from V and 7 from J; bases not matched to a gene: 5. The germline gives CDR1 LNHDA, CDR2 SQIVND (reference sequence). The CDR3 has 15 amino acids. This sequence was found in a woman aged 55-69 years in good health and CMV-seropositive. This sequence joins TRBV19 and TRBJ2-3; 14 positions match TRBD2. The source material was PBMCs. The CDR3 DNA is TGTGCCAGTAGTTCCGGGACTAGCGGGAGCAATACGCAGTATTTT. Amino acids: CASSSGTSGSNTQYF. Combining the CDR3 with reference TRBV19 and TRBJ2-3 gives the whole variable domain DGGITQSPKYLFRKEGQNVTLSCEQNLNHDAMYWYRQDPGQGLRLIYYSQIVNDFQKGDIAEGYSVSREKKESFPLTVTSAQKNPTAFYLCASSSGTSGSNTQYFGPGTRLTVL.